This entry describes one T cell receptor (beta chain). The junction had 4 bases not matched to a gene; V was cut back by 0 bases and J by 4 bases. This CDR3 is built from 15 residues. CDR1 LGHDT and CDR2 YNNKEL come from the germline V gene (reference sequence). The data originate from a study of blood T cell repertoires in COVID-19. Study-level information: The samples span acute and convalescent COVID-19 from the United States, Italy and Spain.

TCRdb keeps only in-frame clones here, not all; method: immunoSEQ multiplex PCR. The sample gives about 160,000 clones, approximately 86% of which show up once; less than 20% is in the top ten. This clonotype originated in a man in his sixties who had recovered from COVID-19. Sequences were obtained from PBMCs or T cells enriched from blood (not recorded which). The chain recombines TRBV3-1 (or the pseudogene TRBV3-2) with TRBJ1-1; TRBD1 matches 8 bases. This CDR3 reads CASSQESGQGTEAFF. For the CDR3, the DNA is TGTGCCAGCAGCCAAGAGAGCGGACAGGGCACTGAAGCTTTCTTT.